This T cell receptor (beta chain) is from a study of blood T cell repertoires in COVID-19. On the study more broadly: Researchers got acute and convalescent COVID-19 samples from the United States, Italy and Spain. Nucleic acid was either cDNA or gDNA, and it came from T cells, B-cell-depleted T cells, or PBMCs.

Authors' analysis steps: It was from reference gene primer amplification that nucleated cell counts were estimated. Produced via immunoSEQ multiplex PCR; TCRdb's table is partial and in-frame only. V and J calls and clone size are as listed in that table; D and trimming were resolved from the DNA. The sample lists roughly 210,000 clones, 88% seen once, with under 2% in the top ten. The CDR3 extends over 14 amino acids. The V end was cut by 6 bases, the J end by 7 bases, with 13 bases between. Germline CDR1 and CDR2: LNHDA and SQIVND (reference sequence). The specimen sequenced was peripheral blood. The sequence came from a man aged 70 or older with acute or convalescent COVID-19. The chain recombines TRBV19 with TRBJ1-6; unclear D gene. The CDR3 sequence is CASRTRSTNSPLHF. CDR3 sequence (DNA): TGTGCCAGTAGGACAAGAAGCACAAATTCACCCCTCCACTTT.